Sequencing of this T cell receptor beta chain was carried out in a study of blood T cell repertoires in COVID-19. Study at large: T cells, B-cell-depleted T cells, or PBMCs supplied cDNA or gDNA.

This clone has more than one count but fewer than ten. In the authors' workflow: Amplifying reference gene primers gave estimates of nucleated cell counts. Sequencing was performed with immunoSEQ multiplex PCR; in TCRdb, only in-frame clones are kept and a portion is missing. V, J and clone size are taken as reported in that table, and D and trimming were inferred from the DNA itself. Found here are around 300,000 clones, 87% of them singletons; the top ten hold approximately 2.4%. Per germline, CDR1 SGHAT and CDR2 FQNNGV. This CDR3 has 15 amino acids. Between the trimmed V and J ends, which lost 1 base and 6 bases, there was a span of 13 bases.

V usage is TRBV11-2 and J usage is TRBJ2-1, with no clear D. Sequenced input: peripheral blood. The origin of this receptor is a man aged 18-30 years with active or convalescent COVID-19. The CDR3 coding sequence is TGTGCCAGCAGCTTAGGACTCGTACGGCGCAATGAGCAGTTCTTC. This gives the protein CASSLGLVRRNEQFF. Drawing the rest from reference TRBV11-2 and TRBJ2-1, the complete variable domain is EAGVAQSPRYKIIEKRQSVAFWCNPISGHATLYWYQQILGQGPKLLIQFQNNGVVDDSQLPKDRFSAERLKGVDSTLKIQPAKLEDSAVYLCASSLGLVRRNEQFFGPGTRLTVL.